Presented here are 13 T cell receptor beta chains from one specimen sequenced in a study of T cell changes during pregnancy in multiple sclerosis. Profiling relied on immunoSEQ multiplex PCR, and the TCRdb table lists in-frame clones only, not all of them. The repertoire holds roughly 38,000 clones, with about 91% as singletons. Sequencing was performed on CD4+ T cells from peripheral blood mononuclear cells, taken after pregnancy. The receptors were sampled from a female donor in good health, enrolled as a control in a pregnancy study.

The CDR3 sequence: CASSVGQSNTGELFF. In DNA form, the CDR3 reads TGTGCCAGCAGCGTGGGACAAAGCAACACCGGGGAGCTGTTTTTT. This chain connects TRBV5-4 to TRBJ2-2; a possible D gene is TRBD1 (6 bases). The V gene's germline CDR1 is SGHNT and CDR2 YYREEE (reference sequence). The CDR3 covers 15 residues. V lost 4 bases, J lost 2 bases, and 12 bases lay in between.

V gene TRBV7-3 combines with J gene TRBJ2-7, with 7 nucleotides matching TRBD2. Germline assignment: CDR1 SGHTA and CDR2 FQGTGA. CDR3 length: 14 residues. With 5 bases clipped from V and 6 bases from J, the junction kept 10 bases outside the gene matches. The CDR3 DNA reads TGTGCCAGCAGCCCCACCGCGGGGGTGGGCGAGCAGTACTTC. Its translation: CASSPTAGVGEQYF. The whole variable domain, filled in from reference TRBV7-3 and TRBJ2-7, reads GAGVSQTPSNKVTEKGKYVELRCDPISGHTALYWYRQSLGQGPEFLIYFQGTGAADDSGLPNDRFFAVRPEGSVSTLKIQRTERGDSAVYLCASSPTAGVGEQYFGPGTRLTVT.

V gene TRBV7-2 combines with J gene TRBJ2-5, with D tentatively TRBD1 (7 bases). CDR3 length equals 16 residues. V was pared by 5 bases and J by 5 bases, with 21 bases between. The germline gives CDR1 SGHTA, CDR2 FQGNSA. CDR3 coding DNA: TGTGCCAGCAGCCCAACCCGGACAGGTCGGGGGGAGACCCAGTACTTC. This codes for CASSPTRTGRGETQYF.

The chain employs TRBV6-6 and TRBJ1-5; TRBD1 aligns across 8 bases. The CDR3 runs to 15 residues. In germline, CDR1 is MNHNY, CDR2 SVGAGI (reference sequence). V shed 5 bases, J shed 5 bases, and the junction held 8 bases outside the gene matches. CDR3 bases: TGTGCCAGCAGTGCCTCAGGGGGCGGACATCAGCCCCAGCATTTT. This encodes CASSASGGGHQPQHF.

The chain carries TRBV5-1 and TRBJ2-1, with D possibly being TRBD2 (7 bases). Trimming cost V 6 bases and J 6 bases, with 16 bases left between them. CDR1 and CDR2 (germline): SGHRS, YFSETQ. This CDR3 is 14 amino acids long. The CDR3 coding sequence is TGCGCCAGCAACCCGAGGGGGGGCCTCAATGAGCAGTTCTTC. Protein product: CASNPRGGLNEQFF.

The rearrangement links TRBV27 to TRBJ2-7; D gene unclear. V was shortened by 4 bases and J by 3 bases, with 4 bases between the two germline ends. Germline V lookup: CDR1 MNHEY, CDR2 SMNVEV (reference sequence). CDR3 length: 11 amino acids. DNA for the CDR3: TGTGCCAGCAGTTCGTTCTACGAGCAGTACTTC. Protein product: CASSSFYEQYF.

The CDR3 bases are TGTGCCAGCAGCTCTGTTATGAACACTGAAGCTTTCTTT. Translation: CASSSVMNTEAFF. The chain couples TRBV7-6 to TRBJ1-1; D is uncertain. The CDR3 is 13 residues long. CDR1 is SGHVS, CDR2 FNYEAQ, per germline. With 4 bases removed from V and 0 bases from J, the gap between germline ends came to 6 bases. Looking up the rest from reference TRBV7-6 and TRBJ1-1 gives the full variable domain: GAGVSQSPRYKVTKRGQDVALRCDPISGHVSLYWYRQALGQGPEFLTYFNYEAQQDKSGLPNDRFSAERPEGSISTLTIQRTEQRDSAMYRCASSSVMNTEAFFGQGTRLTVV.

The CDR3 reads CASTRKNTGELFF. For the CDR3, the DNA is TGTGCCAGTACTCGAAAGAACACCGGGGAGCTGTTTTTT. This rearrangement joins TRBV27 to TRBJ2-2; D remains ambiguous. This CDR3 has 13 amino acids. V shed 9 bases and J shed 1 base, with 9 bases lying between them. CDR1 is MNHEY, CDR2 SMNVEV, per germline (reference sequence).

CDR3 loop: CASSLGPYNEQFF. CDR3 coding DNA: TGTGCCAGCAGCTTAGGTCCGTACAATGAGCAGTTCTTC. The V and J genes are TRBV7-2 and TRBJ2-1; D gene unclear. V was trimmed by 1 base and J by 4 bases, leaving 5 bases between them. Germline assignment: CDR1 SGHTA and CDR2 FQGNSA. The CDR3 spans 13 residues.

V gene TRBV6-1 combines with J gene TRBJ1-1; unclear D gene. CDR1 and CDR2 (germline): MNHNS, SASEGT. CDR3 length: 13 amino acids. The germline V and J ends were trimmed by 4 bases and 1 base, with 7 bases remaining between them. The CDR3 here is CASSGSGNTEAFF. The DNA of the CDR3 is TGTGCCAGCAGTGGATCAGGGAACACTGAAGCTTTCTTT.

The chain employs TRBV19 and TRBJ1-1; TRBD1 matches 9 bases. Trimming at V came to 4 bases and at J to 5 bases, leaving 14 bases not matched to a gene. Germline values: CDR1 LNHDA, CDR2 SQIVND (reference sequence). The CDR3 has 17 amino acids. CDR3 nucleotide sequence: TGTGCCAGTAGTACCCTCCGGACAGGGGCCGGTGGGACTGAAGCTTTCTTT. Its protein is CASSTLRTGAGGTEAFF.

This clone was picked up a small number of times. The chain recombines TRBV5-1 with TRBJ1-2; D is undetermined. The germline gives CDR1 SGHRS, CDR2 YFSETQ. V was pared by 5 bases and J by 0 bases, with 8 bases between. The CDR3 is made up of 13 amino acids. CDR3: CASRLTPNYGYTF. The CDR3, as DNA: TGCGCCAGCAGACTTACTCCTAACTATGGCTACACCTTC.

The chain carries TRBV13 and TRBJ2-1, with a possible D match to TRBD2 (5 bases). There are 15 residues in the CDR3. CDR1 and CDR2 (germline): PRHDT, FYEKMQ (reference sequence). Trimming cost V 3 bases and J 5 bases, with 14 bases left between them. The CDR3 nucleotides are TGTGCCAGCAGCTTGGGGAGCGGTCATCACAATGAGCAGTTCTTC. Amino acid sequence: CASSLGSGHHNEQFF.